This T cell receptor (beta chain) was retrieved from a study of T cell repertoires in cytomegalovirus infection. Points on this clonotype: What it recognizes is unknown.

Germline values: CDR1 SNHLY, CDR2 FYNNEI. The V gene lost 10 bases and the J gene lost 5 bases, with 17 bases spanning the gap. This CDR3 region has 14 residues. A single record per CDR3 protein comes from TCRdb applying MiXCR to the reads. The sample contains 680,000 or so distinct CDR3 sequences, roughly a third of which appear only once. Study-wide results and caveats: The study found HLA-C-restricted CMV-specific TCR beta clonotypes dominating the ex vivo response.

The sequence came from a human donor in good health (CMV status not recorded). Some clones in this sample may be carry-over from other donors' samples. The material was cultured PBMCs, obtained from culture after CMV antigen stimulation. The chain has TRBV2 and TRBJ1-4; unclear D gene. In DNA form, the CDR3 reads TGTGCCAAAAAAATCGGAACCTCAAATGAAAAACTGTTTTTT. Translated: CAKKIGTSNEKLFF. The variable domain in full, with the rest retrieved from reference TRBV2 and TRBJ1-4, is EPEVTQTPSHQVTQMGQEVILRCVPISNHLYFYWYRQILGQKVEFLVSFYNNEISEKSEIFDDQFSVERPDGSNFTLKIRSTKLEDSAMYFCAKKIGTSNEKLFFGSGTQLSVL.